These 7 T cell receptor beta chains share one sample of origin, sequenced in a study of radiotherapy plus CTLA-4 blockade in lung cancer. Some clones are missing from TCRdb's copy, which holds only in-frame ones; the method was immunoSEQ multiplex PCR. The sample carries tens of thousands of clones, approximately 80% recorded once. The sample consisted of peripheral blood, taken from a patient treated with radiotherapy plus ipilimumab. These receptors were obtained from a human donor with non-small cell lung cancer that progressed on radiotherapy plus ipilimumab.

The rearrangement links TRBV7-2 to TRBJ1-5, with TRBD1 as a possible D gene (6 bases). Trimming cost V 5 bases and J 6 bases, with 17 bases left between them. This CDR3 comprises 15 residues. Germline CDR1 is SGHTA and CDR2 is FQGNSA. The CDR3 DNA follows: TGTGCCAGCAGCCCACAGGCAGGGGAGGCTCAGCCCCAGCATTTT. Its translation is CASSPQAGEAQPQHF.

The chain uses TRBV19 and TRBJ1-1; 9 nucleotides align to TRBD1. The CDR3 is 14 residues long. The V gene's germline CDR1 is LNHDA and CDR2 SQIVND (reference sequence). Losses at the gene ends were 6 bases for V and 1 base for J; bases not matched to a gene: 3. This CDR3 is CASRRDRANTEAFF. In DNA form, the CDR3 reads TGTGCCAGTAGGCGGGACAGGGCGAACACTGAAGCTTTCTTT.

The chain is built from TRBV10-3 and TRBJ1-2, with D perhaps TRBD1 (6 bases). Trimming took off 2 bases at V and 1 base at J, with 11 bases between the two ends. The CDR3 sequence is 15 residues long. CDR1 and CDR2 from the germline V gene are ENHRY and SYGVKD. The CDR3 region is CAISEQTGNNYGYTF. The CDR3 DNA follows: TGTGCCATCAGTGAGCAGACAGGCAATAACTATGGCTACACCTTC.

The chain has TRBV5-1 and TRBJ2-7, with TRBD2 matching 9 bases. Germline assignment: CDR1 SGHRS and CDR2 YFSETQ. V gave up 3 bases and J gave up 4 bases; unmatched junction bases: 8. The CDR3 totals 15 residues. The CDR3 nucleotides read TGCGCCAGCAGCTCGACCCTAGCGGGGTCTTACGAGCAGTACTTC. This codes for CASSSTLAGSYEQYF.

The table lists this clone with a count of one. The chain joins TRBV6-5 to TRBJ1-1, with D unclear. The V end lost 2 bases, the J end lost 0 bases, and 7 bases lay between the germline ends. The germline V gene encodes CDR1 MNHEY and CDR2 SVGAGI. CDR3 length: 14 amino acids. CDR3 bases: TGTGCCAGCAGTTACGTTAGTCTGAACACTGAAGCTTTCTTT. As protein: CASSYVSLNTEAFF.

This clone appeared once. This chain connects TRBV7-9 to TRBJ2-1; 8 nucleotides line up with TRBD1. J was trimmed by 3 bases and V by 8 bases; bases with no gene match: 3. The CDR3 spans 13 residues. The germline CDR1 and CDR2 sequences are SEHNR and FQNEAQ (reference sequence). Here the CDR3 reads CASQDRGYNEQFF. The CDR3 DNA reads TGTGCCAGCCAAGACAGGGGCTACAATGAGCAGTTCTTC. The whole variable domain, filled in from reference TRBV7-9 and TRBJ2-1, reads DTGVSQNPRHKITKRGQNVTFRCDPISEHNRLYWYRQTLGQGPEFLTYFQNEAQLEKSRLLSDRFSAERPKGSFSTLEIQRTEQGDSAMYLCASQDRGYNEQFFGPGTRLTVL.

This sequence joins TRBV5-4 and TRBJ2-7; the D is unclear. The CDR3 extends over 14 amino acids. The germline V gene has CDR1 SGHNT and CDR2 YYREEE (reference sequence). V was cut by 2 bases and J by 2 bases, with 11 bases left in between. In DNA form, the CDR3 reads TGTGCCAGCAGCTTAGAAATGGGGACCTACGAGCAGTACTTC. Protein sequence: CASSLEMGTYEQYF.